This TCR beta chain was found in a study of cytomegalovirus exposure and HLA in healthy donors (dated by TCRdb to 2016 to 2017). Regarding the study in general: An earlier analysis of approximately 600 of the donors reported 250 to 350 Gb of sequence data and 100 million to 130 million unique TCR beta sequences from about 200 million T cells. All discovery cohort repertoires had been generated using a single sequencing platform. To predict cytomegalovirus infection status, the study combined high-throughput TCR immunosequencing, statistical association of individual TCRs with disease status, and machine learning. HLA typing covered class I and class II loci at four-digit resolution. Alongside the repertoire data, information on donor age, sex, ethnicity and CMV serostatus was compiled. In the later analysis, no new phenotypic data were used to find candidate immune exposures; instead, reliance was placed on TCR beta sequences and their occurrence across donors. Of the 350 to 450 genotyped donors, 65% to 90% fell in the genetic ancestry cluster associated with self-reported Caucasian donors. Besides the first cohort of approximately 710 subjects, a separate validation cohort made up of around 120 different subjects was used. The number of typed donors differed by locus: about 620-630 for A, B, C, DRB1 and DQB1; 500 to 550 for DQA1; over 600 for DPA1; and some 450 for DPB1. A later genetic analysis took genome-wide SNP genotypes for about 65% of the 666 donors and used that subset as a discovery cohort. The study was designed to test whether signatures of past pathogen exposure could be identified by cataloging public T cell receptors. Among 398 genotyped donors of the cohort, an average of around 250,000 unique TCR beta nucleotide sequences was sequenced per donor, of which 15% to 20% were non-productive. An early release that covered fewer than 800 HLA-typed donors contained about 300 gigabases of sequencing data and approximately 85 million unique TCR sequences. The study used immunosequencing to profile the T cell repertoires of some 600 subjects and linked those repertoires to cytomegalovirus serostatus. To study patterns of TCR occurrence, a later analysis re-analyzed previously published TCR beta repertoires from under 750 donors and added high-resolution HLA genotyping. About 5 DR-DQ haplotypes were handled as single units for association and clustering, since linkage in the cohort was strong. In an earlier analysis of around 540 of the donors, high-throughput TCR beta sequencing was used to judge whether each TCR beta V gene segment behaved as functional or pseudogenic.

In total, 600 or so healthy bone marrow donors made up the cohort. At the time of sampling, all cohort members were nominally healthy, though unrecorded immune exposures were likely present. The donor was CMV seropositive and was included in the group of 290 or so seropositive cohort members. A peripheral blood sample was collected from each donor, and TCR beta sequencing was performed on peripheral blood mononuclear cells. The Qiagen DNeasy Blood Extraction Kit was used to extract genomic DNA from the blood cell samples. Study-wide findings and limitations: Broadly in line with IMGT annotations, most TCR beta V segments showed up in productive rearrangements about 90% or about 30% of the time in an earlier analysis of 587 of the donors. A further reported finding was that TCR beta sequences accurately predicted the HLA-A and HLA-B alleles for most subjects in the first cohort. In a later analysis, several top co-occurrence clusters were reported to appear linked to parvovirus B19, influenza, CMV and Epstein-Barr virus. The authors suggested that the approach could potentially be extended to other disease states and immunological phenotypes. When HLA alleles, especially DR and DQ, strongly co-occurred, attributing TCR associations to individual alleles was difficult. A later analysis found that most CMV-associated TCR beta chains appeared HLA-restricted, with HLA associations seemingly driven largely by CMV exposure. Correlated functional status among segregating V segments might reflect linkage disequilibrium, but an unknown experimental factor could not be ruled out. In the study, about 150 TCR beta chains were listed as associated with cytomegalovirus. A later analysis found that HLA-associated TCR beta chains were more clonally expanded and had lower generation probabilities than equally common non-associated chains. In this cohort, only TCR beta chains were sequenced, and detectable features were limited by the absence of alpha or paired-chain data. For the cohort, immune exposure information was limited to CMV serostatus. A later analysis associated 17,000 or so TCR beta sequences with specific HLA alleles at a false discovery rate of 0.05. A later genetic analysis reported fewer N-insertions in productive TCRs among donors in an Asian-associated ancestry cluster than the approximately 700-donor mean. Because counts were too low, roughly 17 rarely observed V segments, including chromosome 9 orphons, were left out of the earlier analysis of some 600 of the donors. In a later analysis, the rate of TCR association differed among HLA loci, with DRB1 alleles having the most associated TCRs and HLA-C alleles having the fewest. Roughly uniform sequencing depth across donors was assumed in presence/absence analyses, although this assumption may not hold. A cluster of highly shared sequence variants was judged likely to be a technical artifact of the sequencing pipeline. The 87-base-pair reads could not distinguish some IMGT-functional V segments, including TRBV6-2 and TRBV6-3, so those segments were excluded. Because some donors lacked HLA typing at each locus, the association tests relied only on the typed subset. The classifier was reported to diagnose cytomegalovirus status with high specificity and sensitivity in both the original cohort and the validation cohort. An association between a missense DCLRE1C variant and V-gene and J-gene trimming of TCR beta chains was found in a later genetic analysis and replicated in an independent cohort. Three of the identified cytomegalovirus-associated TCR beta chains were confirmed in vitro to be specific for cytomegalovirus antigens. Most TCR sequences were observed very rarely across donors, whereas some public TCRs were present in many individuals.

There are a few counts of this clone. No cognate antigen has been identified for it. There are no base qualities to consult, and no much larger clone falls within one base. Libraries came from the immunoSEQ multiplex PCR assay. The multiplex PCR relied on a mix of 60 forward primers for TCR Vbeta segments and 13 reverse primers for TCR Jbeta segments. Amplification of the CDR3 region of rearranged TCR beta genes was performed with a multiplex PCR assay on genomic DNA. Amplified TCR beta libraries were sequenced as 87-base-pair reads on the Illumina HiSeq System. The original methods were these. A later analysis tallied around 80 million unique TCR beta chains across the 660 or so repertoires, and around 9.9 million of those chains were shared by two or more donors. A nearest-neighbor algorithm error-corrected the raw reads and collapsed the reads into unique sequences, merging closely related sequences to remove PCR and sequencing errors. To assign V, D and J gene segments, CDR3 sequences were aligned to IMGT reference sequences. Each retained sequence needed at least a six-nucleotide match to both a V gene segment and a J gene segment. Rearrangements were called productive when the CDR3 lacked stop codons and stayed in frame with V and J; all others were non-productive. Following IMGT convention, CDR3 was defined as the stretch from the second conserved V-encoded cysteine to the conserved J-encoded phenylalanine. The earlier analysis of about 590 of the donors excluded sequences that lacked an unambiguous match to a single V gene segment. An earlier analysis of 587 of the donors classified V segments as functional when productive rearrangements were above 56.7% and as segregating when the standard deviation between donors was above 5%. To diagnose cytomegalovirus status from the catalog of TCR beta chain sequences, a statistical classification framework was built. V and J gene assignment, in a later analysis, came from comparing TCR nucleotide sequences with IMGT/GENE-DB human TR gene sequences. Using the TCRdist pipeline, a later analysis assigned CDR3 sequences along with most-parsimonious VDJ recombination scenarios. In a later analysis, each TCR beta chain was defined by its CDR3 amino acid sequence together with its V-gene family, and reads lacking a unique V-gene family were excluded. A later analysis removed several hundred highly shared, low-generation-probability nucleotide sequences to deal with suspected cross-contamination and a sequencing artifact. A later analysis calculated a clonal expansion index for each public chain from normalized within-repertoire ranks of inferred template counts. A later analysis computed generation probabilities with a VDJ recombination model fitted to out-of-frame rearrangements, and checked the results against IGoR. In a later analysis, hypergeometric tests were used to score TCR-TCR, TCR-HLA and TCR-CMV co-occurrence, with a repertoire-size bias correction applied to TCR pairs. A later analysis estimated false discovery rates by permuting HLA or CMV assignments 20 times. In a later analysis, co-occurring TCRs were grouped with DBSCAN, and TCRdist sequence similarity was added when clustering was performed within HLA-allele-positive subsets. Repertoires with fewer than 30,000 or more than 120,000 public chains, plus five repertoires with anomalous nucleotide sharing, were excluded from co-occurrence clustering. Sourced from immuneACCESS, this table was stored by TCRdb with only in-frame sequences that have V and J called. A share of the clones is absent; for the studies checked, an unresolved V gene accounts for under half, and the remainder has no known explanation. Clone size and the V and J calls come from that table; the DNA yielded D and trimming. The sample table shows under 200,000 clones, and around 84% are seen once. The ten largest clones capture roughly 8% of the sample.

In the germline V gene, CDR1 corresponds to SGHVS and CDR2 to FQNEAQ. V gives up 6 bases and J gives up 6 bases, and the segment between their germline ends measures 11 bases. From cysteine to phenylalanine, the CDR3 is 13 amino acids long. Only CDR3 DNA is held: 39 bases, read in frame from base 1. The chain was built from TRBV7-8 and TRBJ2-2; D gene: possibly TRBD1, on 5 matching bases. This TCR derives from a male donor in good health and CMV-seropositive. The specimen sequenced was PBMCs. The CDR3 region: CASSPIGAGELFF. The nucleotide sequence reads TGTGCCAGCAGTCCAATAGGGGCCGGGGAGCTGTTTTTT.